This entry concerns a single TCR beta chain. In the authors' workflow: Estimates of nucleated cell counts were drawn from the amplification of reference gene primers. Measured with immunoSEQ multiplex PCR; TCRdb has only the in-frame clones, and not every one. Clonal size and the V and J genes are those of that table, whereas D and trimming came from the DNA. This table has 120,000 to 150,000 clones, roughly 90% appearing once. The data originate from a study of blood T cell repertoires in COVID-19. The wider study: Donors in the United States, Italy and Spain gave samples during acute or convalescent COVID-19.

Each participant's cohort was designated according to participant-reported clinical history. The sequence derives from a woman aged 25 to 39 with acute COVID-19. Sequencing was performed on PBMCs or T cells enriched from blood (not recorded which).

CDR3 DNA sequence: TGTGCCAGCAGCTTGGGGACTAGCGGCTTCTACGAGCAGTACTTC. Protein product: CASSLGTSGFYEQYF. The chain joins TRBV5-4 to TRBJ2-7; TRBD2 matches 10 bases. Losses at the gene ends were 0 bases for V and 3 bases for J; bases not matched to a gene: 3. The CDR3 runs to 15 residues. From germline, CDR1 is SGHNT and CDR2 YYREEE (reference sequence).